The present T cell receptor (beta chain) was sequenced within a study of T cells in localized non-small cell lung cancer. For this clone: The antigen remains unidentified.

Assay used: immunoSEQ multiplex PCR; TCRdb lists only in-frame clones, some missing. The data show about 18,000 clones, with roughly 89% seen just once and under 4.5% held by the top ten. General observations from the study: Among the top 100 tumor clones, a median 57 appeared in adjacent lung. The study found T cell clonality highest in uninvolved adjacent lung, above tumor.

Between the trimmed V and J ends, which lost 2 bases and 7 bases, there was a span of 12 bases. Germline CDR1 SGHDT, CDR2 YYEEEE. The CDR3 sequence is 13 residues long. This clonotype was sampled from a male donor at least 60 years old with stage II squamous cell lung carcinoma. The J gene is TRBJ2-5, the V gene TRBV5-6; D remains unclear. The source material was peripheral blood, sampled before any cancer treatment. CDR3 nucleotides: TGTGCCAGCAGCTTTGTGGGCCAGTGGACCCAGTACTTC. Translating gives CASSFVGQWTQYF.